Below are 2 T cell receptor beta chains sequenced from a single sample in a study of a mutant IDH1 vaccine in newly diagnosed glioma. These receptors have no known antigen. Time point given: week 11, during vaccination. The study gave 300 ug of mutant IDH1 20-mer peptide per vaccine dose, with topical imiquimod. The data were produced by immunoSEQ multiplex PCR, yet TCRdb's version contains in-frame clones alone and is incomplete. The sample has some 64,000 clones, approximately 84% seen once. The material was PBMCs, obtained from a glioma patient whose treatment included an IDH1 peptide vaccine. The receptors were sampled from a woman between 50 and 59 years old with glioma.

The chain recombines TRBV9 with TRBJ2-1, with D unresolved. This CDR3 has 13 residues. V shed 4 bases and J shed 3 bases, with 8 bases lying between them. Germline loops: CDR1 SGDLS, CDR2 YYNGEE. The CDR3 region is CASSPADYNEQFF. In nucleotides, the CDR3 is TGTGCCAGCAGCCCAGCAGACTACAATGAGCAGTTCTTC.

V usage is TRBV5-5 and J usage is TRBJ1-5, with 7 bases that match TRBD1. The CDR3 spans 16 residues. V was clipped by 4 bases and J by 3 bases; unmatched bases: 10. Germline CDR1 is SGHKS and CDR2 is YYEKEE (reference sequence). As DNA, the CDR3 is TGTGCCAGCAGCCTGGGAGGGACAGTGATCAATCAGCCCCAGCATTTT. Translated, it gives CASSLGGTVINQPQHF.